This T cell receptor (beta chain) is drawn from a study of blood T cell repertoires in COVID-19. Study processing details: The authors estimated nucleated cell counts from reference gene primer amplification. Libraries were prepared by immunoSEQ multiplex PCR; TCRdb keeps only in-frame clonotypes and omits some of them. The D gene and trimming were derived from the DNA, and the V and J assignments and clone size from that table. This table has around 360,000 clones, 80% to 90% appearing once. Germline V gene lookup returns CDR1 SEHNR and CDR2 FQNEAQ (reference sequence). This CDR3 is 15 amino acids long. Trimming cost V 5 bases and J 0 bases, with 14 bases left between them. Seattle patient enrollment occurred during active infection, with longitudinal follow-up thereafter.

V is TRBV7-9 and J is TRBJ2-7; TRBD1 is a possible D gene (6 bases). This clonotype was obtained from a woman aged 30 to 39 with COVID-19, enrolled during active disease. Sequencing input: peripheral blood. CDR3: CASSPRTGSSYEQYF. DNA for the CDR3: TGTGCCAGCAGCCCCCGAACAGGGAGCTCCTACGAGCAGTACTTC.